Listed here are 3 T cell receptor beta chains from one sample, sequenced in a study of blood T cell repertoires in COVID-19. The method was immunoSEQ multiplex PCR; TCRdb's version includes in-frame clones alone and lacks a portion of them. The sample consists of under 200,000 clones, 79% of them appearing once. The sample consisted of peripheral blood. The receptors come from a woman aged 40 to 50 with COVID-19, enrolled during active disease.

This rearrangement joins TRBV12-2 to TRBJ2-2; no check of the table's D call, TRBD2, against the DNA was made. TRBV12-2 is marked as a pseudogene. This CDR3 contains 17 residues. The CDR3 bases are TGTGCAAGTCGCTTAGGTTCTTTGAGACTAGCGGAGGGGGAGCTGTTTTTT. Translating gives CASRLGSLRLAEGELFF.

The count of this clone is one. The chain employs TRBV19 and TRBJ2-1; 7 bases match TRBD2. Germline V CDR1 and CDR2: LNHDA, SQIVND (reference sequence). The CDR3 has 12 residues. The CDR3 here is CAAGRLYNEQFF. In nucleotides, the CDR3 is TGTGCAGCGGGACGGCTGTACAATGAGCAGTTCTTC.

The V gene is TRBV4-3, the J gene TRBJ2-3; 13 bases are a match to TRBD2. CDR1 is LGHNA and CDR2 is YSLEER in the germline V gene. Losses at the gene ends were 5 bases for V and 3 bases for J; bases not matched to a gene: 14. The CDR3 consists of 19 residues. CDR3 DNA sequence: TGCGCCAGCAGCGAACTGACTAGCGGGGGGATCGGGGGTACAGATACGCAGTATTTT. Translating it yields CASSELTSGGIGGTDTQYF.